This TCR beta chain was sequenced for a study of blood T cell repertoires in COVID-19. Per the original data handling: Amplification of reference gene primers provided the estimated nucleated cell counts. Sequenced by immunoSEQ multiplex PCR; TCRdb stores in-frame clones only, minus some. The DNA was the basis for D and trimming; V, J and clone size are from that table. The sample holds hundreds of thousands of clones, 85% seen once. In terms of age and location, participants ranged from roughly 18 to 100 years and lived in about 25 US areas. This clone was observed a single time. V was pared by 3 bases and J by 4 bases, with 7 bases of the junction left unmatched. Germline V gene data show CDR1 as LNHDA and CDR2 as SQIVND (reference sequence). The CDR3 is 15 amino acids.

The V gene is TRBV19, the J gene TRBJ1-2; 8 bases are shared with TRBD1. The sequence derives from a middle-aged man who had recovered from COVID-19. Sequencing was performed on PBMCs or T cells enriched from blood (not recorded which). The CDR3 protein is CASSMGTGGSYGYTF. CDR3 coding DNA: TGTGCCAGTAGTATGGGTACAGGGGGAAGCTATGGCTACACCTTC.